A single TCR beta chain is shown here with its context. Its cognate antigen has yet to be identified. Qualities for individual bases were not recorded, and no much larger clone is one base off. Genomic DNA was extracted from sorted cells for sequencing of the TCRbeta CDR3 region. The immunoSEQ Assay was used to sequence the TCRbeta CDR3 regions. This immuneACCESS table, as held by TCRdb, lists in-frame sequences with V and J called but not all clones. Of the missing ones, under half trace to an unresolved V gene in checked studies; the others have no known cause. Here the sample has around 56,000 clones; 70% to 90% occur a single time. The ten largest clonotypes hold over 8.5% of the sample. Taken from the germline V gene (reference sequence), the CDR1 and CDR2 loops are LNHDA and SQIVND. The CDR3 goes from the cysteine to the phenylalanine over 13 residues. CDR3 DNA only is kept here, 39 bases in frame from base 1. V lost 9 bases and J lost 4 bases; the stretch between them is 15 bases long.

The sample comes from a study of OX40 agonist ivuxolimab in advanced cancers. The study in broad terms: Ivuxolimab, which targeted the costimulatory receptor OX40 (CD134), was an agonistic, fully human IgG2 monoclonal antibody. Intravenous ivuxolimab was administered to patients every 2 weeks at six dose levels: 0.01, 0.1, 0.3, 1.5, 3 and 10 mg/kg. Among the roughly 52 dose-escalation patients, about 20 had hepatocellular carcinoma, roughly 15 melanoma, 9 renal cell carcinoma and 9 head and neck cancer. A male proportion of roughly 80% and a mean age of approximately 55 years, ranging from roughly 23 to 85, were recorded for the dose-escalation cohort. Prior anti-PD-1, anti-PD-L1 or anti-CTLA-4 therapy was permitted, and 40% of dose-escalation patients had received checkpoint inhibitors. Partial responses were achieved by three dose-escalation patients, of whom one had hepatocellular carcinoma and two had cutaneous melanoma. Peripheral TCRbeta sequencing was intended to test whether TCR sequence diversity was altered and clonal T-cell expansion was caused by ivuxolimab. The paper describes the monotherapy dose-escalation part (N of about 50 patients) of the phase I trial of ivuxolimab.

General findings and caveats noted by the study authors: Clonal expansion of both CD4+ and CD8+ blood T cells was observed from baseline to week 6 at doses 0.1 to 3.0 mg/kg. Low levels of normalized T-cell clonal expansion were also seen in some nonresponding patients. In the 0.1-3.0 mg/kg groups, partial responders had among the lowest normalized peripheral clonal expansion, particularly in CD8+ T cells. The antigen specificity of the peripheral T cells that underwent clonal expansion was not determined. After ivuxolimab, expanded clones were on average more numerous among CD8+ T cells than among CD4+ T cells.

Patients with a history of autoimmune disease or receiving systemic immunosuppression were excluded from the trial. Peripheral blood for TCR sequencing was drawn from every dose cohort at baseline, at cycle 4 day 1 and at cycle 7 day 1. Samples came from an open-label, multicenter, first-in-human phase I dose-escalation trial of ivuxolimab. Adults with locally advanced or metastatic head and neck squamous cell, hepatocellular, melanoma or renal cell carcinoma were enrolled in the trial. Before TCR sequencing, CD4+ T cells and CD8+ T cells from peripheral blood were sorted into separate populations.

This receptor chain uses TRBV19 and TRBJ1-2; TRBD1 might be the D gene, on 5 matching bases. The sequencing used CD4+ or CD8+ T cells sorted from blood, collected in a trial of the OX40 agonist ivuxolimab. This TCR derives from an adult with an advanced solid tumor such as melanoma, head and neck, liver or kidney cancer. The CDR3 region: CASYTGGGYGYTF. The DNA sequence is given as TGTGCCAGCTATACGGGGGGAGGCTATGGCTACACCTTC.